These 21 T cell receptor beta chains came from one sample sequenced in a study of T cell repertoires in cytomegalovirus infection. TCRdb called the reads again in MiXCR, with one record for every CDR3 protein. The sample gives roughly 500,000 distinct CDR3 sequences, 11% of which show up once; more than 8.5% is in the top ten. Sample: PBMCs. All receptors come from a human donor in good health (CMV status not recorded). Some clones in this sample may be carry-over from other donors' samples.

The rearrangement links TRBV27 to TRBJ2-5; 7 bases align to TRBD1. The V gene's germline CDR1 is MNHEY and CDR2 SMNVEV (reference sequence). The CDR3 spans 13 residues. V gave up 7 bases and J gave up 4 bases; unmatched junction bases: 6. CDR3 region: CASKVTGRETQYF. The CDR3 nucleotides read TGTGCCAGCAAAGTGACAGGGCGAGAGACCCAGTACTTC.

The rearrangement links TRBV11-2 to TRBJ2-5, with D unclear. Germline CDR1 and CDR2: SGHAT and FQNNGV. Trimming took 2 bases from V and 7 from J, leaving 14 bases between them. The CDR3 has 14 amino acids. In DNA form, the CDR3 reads TGTGCCAGCAGCTTAACACCTCGGGCCGGGACCCAGTACTTC. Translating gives CASSLTPRAGTQYF.

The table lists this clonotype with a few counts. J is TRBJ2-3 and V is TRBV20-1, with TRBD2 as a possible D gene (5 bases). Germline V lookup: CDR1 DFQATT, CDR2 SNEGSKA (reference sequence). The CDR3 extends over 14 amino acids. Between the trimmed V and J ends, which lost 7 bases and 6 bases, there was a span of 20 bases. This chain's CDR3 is CSVLPGIQADTQYF. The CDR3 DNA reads TGCAGTGTTTTACCGGGAATCCAAGCCGATACGCAGTATTTT.

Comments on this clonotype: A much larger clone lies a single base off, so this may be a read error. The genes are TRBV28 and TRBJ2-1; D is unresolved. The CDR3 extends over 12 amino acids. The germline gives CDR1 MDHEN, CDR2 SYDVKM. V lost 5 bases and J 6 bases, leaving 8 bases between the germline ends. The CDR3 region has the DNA TGTGCCAGCAGTCACATATCCAATGAGCAGTTCTTC. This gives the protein CASSHISNEQFF. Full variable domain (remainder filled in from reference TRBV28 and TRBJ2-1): DVKVTQSSRYLVKRTGEKVFLECVQDMDHENMFWYRQDPGLGLRLIYFSYDVKMKEKGDIPEGYSVSREKKERFSLILESASTNQTSMYLCASSHISNEQFFGPGTRLTVL.

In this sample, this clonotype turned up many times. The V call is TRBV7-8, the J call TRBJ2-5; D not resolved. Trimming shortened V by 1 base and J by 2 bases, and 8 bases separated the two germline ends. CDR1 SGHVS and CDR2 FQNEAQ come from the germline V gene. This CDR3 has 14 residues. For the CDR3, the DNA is TGTGCCAGCAGCTTAGAAGGCAGTCAAGAGACCCAGTACTTC. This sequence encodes CASSLEGSQETQYF.

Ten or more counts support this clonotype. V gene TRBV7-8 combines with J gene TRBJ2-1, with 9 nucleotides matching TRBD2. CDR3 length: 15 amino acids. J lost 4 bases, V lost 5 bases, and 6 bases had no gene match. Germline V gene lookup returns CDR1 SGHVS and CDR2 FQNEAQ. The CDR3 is CASSQLAGSYNEQFF. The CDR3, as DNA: TGTGCCAGCAGCCAACTAGCGGGCTCTTACAATGAGCAGTTCTTC.

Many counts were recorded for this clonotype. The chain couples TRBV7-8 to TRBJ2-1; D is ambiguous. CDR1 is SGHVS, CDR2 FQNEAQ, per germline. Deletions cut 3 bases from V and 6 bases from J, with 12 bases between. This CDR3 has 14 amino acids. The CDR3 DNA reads TGTGCCAGCAGCTTGTCCGCGGCTCCCAATGAGCAGTTCTTC. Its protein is CASSLSAAPNEQFF.

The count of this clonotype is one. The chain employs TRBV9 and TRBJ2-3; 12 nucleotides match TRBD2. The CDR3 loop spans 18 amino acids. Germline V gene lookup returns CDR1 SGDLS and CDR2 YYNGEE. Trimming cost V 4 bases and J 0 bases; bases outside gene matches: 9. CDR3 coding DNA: TGTGCCAGCAGCACGACTAGCGGGGGCGAATTAAGCACAGATACGCAGTATTTT. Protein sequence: CASSTTSGGELSTDTQYF.

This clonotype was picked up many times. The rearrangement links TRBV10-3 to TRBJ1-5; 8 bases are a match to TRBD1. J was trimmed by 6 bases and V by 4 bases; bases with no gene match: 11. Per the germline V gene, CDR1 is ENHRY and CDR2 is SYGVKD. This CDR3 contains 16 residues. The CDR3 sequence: CAISGGGQGRAQPQHF. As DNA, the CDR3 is TGTGCCATCAGTGGGGGAGGACAGGGAAGGGCTCAGCCCCAGCATTTT.

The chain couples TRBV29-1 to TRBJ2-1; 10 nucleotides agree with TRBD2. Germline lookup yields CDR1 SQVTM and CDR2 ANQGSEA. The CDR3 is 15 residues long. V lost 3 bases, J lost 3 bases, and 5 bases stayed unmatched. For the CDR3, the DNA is TGCAGCGTTGATAGTCTAGCGGGAGACTACAATGAGCAGTTCTTC. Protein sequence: CSVDSLAGDYNEQFF.

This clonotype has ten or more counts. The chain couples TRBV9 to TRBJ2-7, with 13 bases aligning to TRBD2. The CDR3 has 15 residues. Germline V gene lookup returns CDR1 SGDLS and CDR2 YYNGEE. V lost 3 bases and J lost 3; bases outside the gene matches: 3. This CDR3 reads CASSEGLAGSYEQYF. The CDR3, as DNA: TGTGCCAGCAGCGAGGGACTAGCGGGGAGCTACGAGCAGTACTTC.

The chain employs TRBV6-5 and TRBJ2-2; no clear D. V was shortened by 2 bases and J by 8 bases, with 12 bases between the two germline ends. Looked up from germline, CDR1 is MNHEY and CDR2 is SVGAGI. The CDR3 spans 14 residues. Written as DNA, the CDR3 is TGTGCCAGCAGTTACCAGGATCTCTTGGGGGAGCTGTTTTTT. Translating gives CASSYQDLLGELFF.

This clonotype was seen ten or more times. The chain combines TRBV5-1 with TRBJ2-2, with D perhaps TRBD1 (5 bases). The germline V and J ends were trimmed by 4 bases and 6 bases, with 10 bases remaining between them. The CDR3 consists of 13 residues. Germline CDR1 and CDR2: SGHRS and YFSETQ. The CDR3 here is CASSDGQPGELFF. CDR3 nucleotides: TGCGCCAGCAGCGACGGACAACCCGGGGAGCTGTTTTTT.

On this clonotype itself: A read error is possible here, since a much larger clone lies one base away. The CDR3 region is CATQEYRGLNEQFF. Written as DNA, the CDR3 is TGTGCGACCCAAGAATACAGGGGGCTAAATGAGCAGTTCTTC. The V gene is TRBV19, the J gene TRBJ2-1; TRBD1 aligns across 9 bases. The CDR3 consists of 14 residues. CDR1 is LNHDA, CDR2 SQIVND, per germline (reference sequence). Complete variable domain (other parts from reference TRBV19 and TRBJ2-1): DGGITQSPKYLFRKEGQNVTLSCEQNLNHDAMYWYRQDPGQGLRLIYYSQIVNDFQKGDIAEGYSVSREKKESFPLTVTSAQKNPTAFYLCATQEYRGLNEQFFGPGTRLTVL.

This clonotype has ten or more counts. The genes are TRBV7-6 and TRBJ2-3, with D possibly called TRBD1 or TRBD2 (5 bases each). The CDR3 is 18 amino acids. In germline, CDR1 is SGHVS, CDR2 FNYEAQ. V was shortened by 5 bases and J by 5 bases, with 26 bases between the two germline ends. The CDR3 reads CASSRTKPSGAYLDTQYF. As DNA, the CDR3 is TGTGCCAGCAGCCGTACTAAGCCTTCCGGGGCCTACTTAGATACGCAGTATTTT.

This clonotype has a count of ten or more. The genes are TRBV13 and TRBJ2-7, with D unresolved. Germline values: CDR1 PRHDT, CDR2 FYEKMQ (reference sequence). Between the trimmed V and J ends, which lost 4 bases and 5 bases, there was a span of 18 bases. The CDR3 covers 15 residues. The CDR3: CASSSGRSIIHEQYF. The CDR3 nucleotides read TGTGCCAGCAGCTCCGGACGGAGCATTATCCACGAGCAGTACTTC.

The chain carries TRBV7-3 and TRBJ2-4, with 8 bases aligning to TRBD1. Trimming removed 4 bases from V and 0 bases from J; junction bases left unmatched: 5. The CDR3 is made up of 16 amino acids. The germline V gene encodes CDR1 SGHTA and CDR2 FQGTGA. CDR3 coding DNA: TGTGCCAGCAGCTCTGGACAGGGACTAGCCAAAAACATTCAGTACTTC. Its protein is CASSSGQGLAKNIQYF.

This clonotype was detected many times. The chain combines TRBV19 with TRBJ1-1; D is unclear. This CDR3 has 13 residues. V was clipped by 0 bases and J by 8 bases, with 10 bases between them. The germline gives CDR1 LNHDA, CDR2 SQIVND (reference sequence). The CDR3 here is CASSIDVDTEAFF. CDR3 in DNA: TGTGCCAGTAGTATAGATGTGGATACAGAAGCTTTCTTT.

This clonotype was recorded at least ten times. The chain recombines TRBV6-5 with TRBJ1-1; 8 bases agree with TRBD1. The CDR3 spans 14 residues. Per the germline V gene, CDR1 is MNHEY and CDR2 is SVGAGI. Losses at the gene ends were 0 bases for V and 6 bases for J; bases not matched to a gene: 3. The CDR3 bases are TGTGCCAGCAGTTACTCGCTCAGGGGGCCTGAAGCTTTCTTT. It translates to CASSYSLRGPEAFF.

In DNA form, the CDR3 reads TGCAGTGCTAGAGAAGACCCGGGTTGGGGCCGAAAATACACCGGGGAGCTGTTTTTT. Amino acid sequence: CSAREDPGWGRKYTGELFF. The rearrangement links TRBV20-1 to TRBJ2-2; D is perhaps TRBD1 (5 bases). CDR3 length: 19 amino acids. V lost 0 bases and J 3 bases, leaving 23 bases between the germline ends. Germline CDR1 DFQATT, CDR2 SNEGSKA (reference sequence).

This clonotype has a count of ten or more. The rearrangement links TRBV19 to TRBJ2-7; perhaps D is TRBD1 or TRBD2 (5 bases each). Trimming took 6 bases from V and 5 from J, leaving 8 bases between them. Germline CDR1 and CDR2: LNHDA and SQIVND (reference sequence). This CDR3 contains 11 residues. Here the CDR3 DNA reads TGTGCCAGTAGGGGGGTCCACGAGCAGTACTTC. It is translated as CASRGVHEQYF.